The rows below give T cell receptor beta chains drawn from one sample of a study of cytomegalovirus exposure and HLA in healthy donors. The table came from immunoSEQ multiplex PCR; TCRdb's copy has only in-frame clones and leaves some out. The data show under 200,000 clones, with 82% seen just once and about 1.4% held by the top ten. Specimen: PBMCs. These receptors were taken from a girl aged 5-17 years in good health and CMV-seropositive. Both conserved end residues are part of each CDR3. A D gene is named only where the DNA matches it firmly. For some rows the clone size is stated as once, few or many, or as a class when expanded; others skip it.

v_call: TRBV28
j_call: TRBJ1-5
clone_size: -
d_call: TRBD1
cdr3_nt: TGTGCCAGCAGTGGATTGGACAGGGGAAATCAGCCCCAGCATTTT
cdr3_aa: CASSGLDRGNQPQHF

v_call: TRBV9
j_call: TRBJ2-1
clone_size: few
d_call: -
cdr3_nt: TGTGCCAGCAGCGTGACAGGTTCCTACAATGAGCAGTTCTTC
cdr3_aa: CASSVTGSYNEQFF

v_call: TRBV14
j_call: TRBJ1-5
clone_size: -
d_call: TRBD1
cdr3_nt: TGTGCCAGCAGCCAAGTCGGGACAGGGCATATGAGGCAGCCCCAGCATTTT
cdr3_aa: CASSQVGTGHMRQPQHF

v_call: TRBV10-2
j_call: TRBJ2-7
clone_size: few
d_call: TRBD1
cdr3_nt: TGCGCCAGCAGTGGGGGACAGGGGGTCCACGAGCAGTACTTC
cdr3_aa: CASSGGQGVHEQYF

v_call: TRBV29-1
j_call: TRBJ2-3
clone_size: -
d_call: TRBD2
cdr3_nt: TGCAGCGTTCATCTAGCGGGAGCAGATTTAGATACAGATACGCAGTATTTT
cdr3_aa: CSVHLAGADLDTDTQYF

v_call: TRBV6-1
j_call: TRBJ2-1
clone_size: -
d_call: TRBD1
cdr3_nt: TGTGCCAGCAGCCGGGACAGGGCTCGGAATGAGCAGTTCTTC
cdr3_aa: CASSRDRARNEQFF

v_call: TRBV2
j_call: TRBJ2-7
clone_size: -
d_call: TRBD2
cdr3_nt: TGTGCCAGCAGTCTTTACGGGCCTAGCGGCTCCTACGAGCAGTACTTC
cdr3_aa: CASSLYGPSGSYEQYF

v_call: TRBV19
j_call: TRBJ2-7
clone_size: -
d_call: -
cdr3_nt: TGTGCCAGTAGTGGACAGAGCTACGAGCAGTACTTC
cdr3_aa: CASSGQSYEQYF

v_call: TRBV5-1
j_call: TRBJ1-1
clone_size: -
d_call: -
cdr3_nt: TGCGCCAGCAGCTTGGTTCCGGGGTGGAGCACTGAAGCTTTCTTT
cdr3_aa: CASSLVPGWSTEAFF

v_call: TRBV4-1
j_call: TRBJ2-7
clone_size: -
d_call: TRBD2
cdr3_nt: TGCGCCAGCAGCCGCGGAGGACTAGCGGGCTACGAGCAGTACTTC
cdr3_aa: CASSRGGLAGYEQYF

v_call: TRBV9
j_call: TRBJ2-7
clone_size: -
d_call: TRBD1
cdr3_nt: TGTGCCAGCAGCTCCCAAGGACAGGGATACGAGCAGTACTTC
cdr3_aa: CASSSQGQGYEQYF

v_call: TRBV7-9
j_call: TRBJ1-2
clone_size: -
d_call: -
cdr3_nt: TGTGCCAGCAGCTTAAATGGAGTTAACTATGGCTACACCTTC
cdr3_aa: CASSLNGVNYGYTF